Shown below are 8 T cell receptor beta chains from a single sample sequenced in a study of T cells in Graves' hyperthyroidism and ophthalmopathy. What was amplified from RNA transcripts were TCR beta CDR3 regions. In the first-round RT-PCR of the TCR CDR3, the HTBI primer set was used. From the multiplex PCR reads, TCRdb called clonotypes with MiXCR, one entry per CDR3 protein. The sample yields roughly 500,000 distinct CDR3 sequences, around 42% seen once. Source material: peripheral blood or thyroid tissue (not recorded which). Receptor source: an adult woman with Graves' disease, either hyperthyroidism or ophthalmopathy (not recorded which).

Turning to this clonotype: The missing conserved phenylalanine or tryptophan at the end of this CDR3 makes a read error likely. It is unclear where the CDR3 begins or ends on the DNA, so no DNA is shown, and the CDR3 is as TCRdb lists it. The V and J genes are TRBV7-8 and TRBJ2-5; the D call TRBD1 from the table was never checked on the DNA. Germline assignment: CDR1 SGHVS and CDR2 FQNEAQ. The CDR3 is 16 residues long, counting both termini. The CDR3 is CASSLAGGNYGYTFGS.

The rearrangement uses TRBV7-6 and TRBJ2-5; weak D call: TRBD1 (6 bases). Germline assignment: CDR1 SGHVS and CDR2 FNYEAQ. The CDR3 runs 17 residues. With 5 bases removed from V and 5 bases from J, the gap between germline ends came to 24 bases. The chain's CDR3 is CASSPYVQGSGGETQYF. As DNA, the CDR3 is TGTGCCAGCAGCCCATACGTCCAGGGGAGTGGCGGGGAGACCCAGTACTTC.

This clonotype came up many times. V gene TRBV29-1 combines with J gene TRBJ2-2; no firm D call. Germline lookup yields CDR1 SQVTM and CDR2 ANQGSEA. The V and J ends lost 3 bases and 4 bases respectively, with 6 bases between them. The CDR3 loop spans 12 amino acids. The CDR3 DNA is TGCAGCGTTGATTGGGGCACCGGGGAGCTGTTTTTT. Its translation is CSVDWGTGELFF.

This rearrangement joins TRBV9 to TRBJ1-1; a possible D gene is TRBD1 (6 bases). This CDR3 is 15 amino acids long. Looked up from germline, CDR1 is SGDLS and CDR2 is YYNGEE. The V end was cut by 2 bases, the J end by 6 bases, with 17 bases between. As DNA, the CDR3 is TGTGCCAGCAGCGTTGGGGGGGGCAGGGACGCTGAAGCTTTCTTT. This sequence encodes CASSVGGGRDAEAFF.

The gene calls are TRBV2 and TRBJ2-1; 10 nucleotides match TRBD1. The ends lost 9 bases at V and 3 bases at J; junction bases unmatched: 5. The CDR3 has 14 residues. Germline V gene data show CDR1 as SNHLY and CDR2 as FYNNEI. The CDR3 protein is CASGQGEVYNEQFF. The DNA for the CDR3 is TGTGCCAGTGGACAGGGGGAAGTCTACAATGAGCAGTTCTTC.

This clonotype was seen ten or more times. The chain recombines TRBV3-1 with TRBJ2-7; D may correspond to TRBD1 or TRBD2 (5 bases each). V lost 5 bases, J lost 2 bases, and 10 bases lay in between. Germline CDR1 reads LGHDT; CDR2 reads YNNKEL (reference sequence). CDR3 length: 13 amino acids. CDR3 DNA: TGTGCCAGCAGCGGGGACGTAGCCTACGAGCAGTACTTC. Translating it yields CASSGDVAYEQYF.

Points on this clonotype: At one of its ends the junction is not consistent with the germline gene, which may arise from a read error. The rearrangement joins TRBV29-1 to TRBJ2-7, with D possibly being TRBD1 (6 bases). From germline, CDR1 is SQVTM and CDR2 ANQGSEA. The CDR3 contains 13 residues. This CDR3 reads CCVRGTYGGEQYF. As DNA, the CDR3 is TGCTGCGTCCGAGGGACATACGGTGGCGAGCAGTACTTC.

This clonotype appeared many times. V gene TRBV5-6 combines with J gene TRBJ2-5; TRBD2 agrees at 9 bases. V dropped 0 bases and J dropped 5; count of bases not matched to a gene: 8. Germline assignment: CDR1 SGHDT and CDR2 YYEEEE. The length of the CDR3 is 16 residues. CDR3 sequence reads: CASSLGLAVGLETQYF. DNA for the CDR3: TGTGCCAGCAGCTTGGGACTAGCGGTAGGGTTGGAGACCCAGTACTTC.